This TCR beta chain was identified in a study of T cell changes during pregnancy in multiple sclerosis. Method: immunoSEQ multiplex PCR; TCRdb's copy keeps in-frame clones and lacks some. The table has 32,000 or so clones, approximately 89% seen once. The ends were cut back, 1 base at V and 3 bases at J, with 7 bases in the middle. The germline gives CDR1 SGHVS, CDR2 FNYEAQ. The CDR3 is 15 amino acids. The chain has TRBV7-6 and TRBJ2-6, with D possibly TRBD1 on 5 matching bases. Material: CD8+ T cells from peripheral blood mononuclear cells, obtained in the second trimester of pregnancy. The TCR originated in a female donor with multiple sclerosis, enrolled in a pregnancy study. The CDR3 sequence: CASSLGGFGANVLTF. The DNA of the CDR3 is TGTGCCAGCAGCTTAGGGGGCTTTGGGGCCAACGTCCTGACTTTC.